This T cell receptor beta chain originates from a study of T cell repertoires in cytomegalovirus infection. V lost 3 bases and J 6 bases, leaving 12 bases between the germline ends. This CDR3 contains 14 residues. Germline CDR1 reads SGHVS; CDR2 reads FQNEAQ. TCRdb processed the reads anew with MiXCR; each CDR3 protein has one entry. The sample shows around 280,000 distinct CDR3 sequences, roughly an eighth of them seen only once. This clonotype was recorded at least ten times. Sequencing was carried out using PBMCs. This chain links TRBV7-8 with TRBJ2-1; D assignment may be TRBD1 or TRBD2 (5 bases each). The clonotype originates from a human donor in good health (CMV status not recorded). Some clones in this sample may be carry-over from other donors' samples. As DNA, the CDR3 is TGTGCCAGCAGCTTCCGGGACGGTGGCAATGAGCAGTTCTTC. Translating it yields CASSFRDGGNEQFF.